This T cell receptor beta chain was recovered during a study of cytomegalovirus exposure and HLA in healthy donors. CDR3 length: 13 residues. The ends were cut back, 4 bases at V and 9 bases at J, with 15 bases in the middle. CDR1 and CDR2 from the germline V gene are SGHDT and YYEEEE. Findings and limits, study-wide: As a later analysis showed, a missense DCLRE1C variant was linked to trimming of TCR beta V- and J-genes. Later analysis reportedly placed an Asian-associated ancestry cluster below the roughly 700-donor mean in N-insertions. Cytomegalovirus association was listed for 150 or so TCR beta chains. Immune exposure information available was restricted to CMV serostatus.

It was with 60 Vbeta and 13 Jbeta primers that the PCR ran. The table came from immunoSEQ multiplex PCR; TCRdb's copy has only in-frame clones and leaves some out. The sample shows some 110,000 clones, approximately 71% of them seen only once. Worth noting for this clone: Its specificity is unknown.

The gene calls are TRBV5-6 and TRBJ2-3; either TRBD1 or TRBD2 may fit D (6 bases each). The receptor was derived from a man aged 35-49 years in good health and CMV-seronegative. The specimen sequenced was PBMCs. The CDR3 coding sequence is TGTGCCAGCAGCCTGGGGGGCCAGCAGACGCAGTATTTT. It specifies CASSLGGQQTQYF.